Below, 31 T cell receptor beta chains from the same sample are listed, as sequenced in a study of T cells in localized non-small cell lung cancer. Generated by immunoSEQ multiplex PCR, the TCRdb table keeps only in-frame clones and is missing some. The sample records roughly 50,000 clones, approximately 89% being singletons. Specimen: peripheral blood, collected before any cancer treatment. The origin of the receptors is a man between 40 and 75 years old with stage I lung adenocarcinoma.

V is TRBV6-6 and J is TRBJ1-1, with D possibly being TRBD1 (6 bases). The germline gives CDR1 MNHNY, CDR2 SVGAGI (reference sequence). This CDR3 comprises 13 residues. Trimming removed 5 bases at V and 8 bases at J, with 15 bases between. The CDR3 is CASSPPGGREAFF. CDR3 bases: TGTGCCAGCAGTCCCCCGGGGGGCCGGGAAGCTTTCTTT.

Note on this clone: This CDR3 is also generated by other DNA sequences in the sample. The rearrangement joins TRBV27 to TRBJ2-7; D remains ambiguous. Germline V CDR1 and CDR2: MNHEY, SMNVEV (reference sequence). V dropped 0 bases and J dropped 0 bases, with 3 bases sitting between them. The CDR3 spans 13 residues. The CDR3 here is CASSLSGSYEQYF. The CDR3 nucleotides are TGTGCCAGCAGTTTATCAGGCTCCTACGAGCAGTACTTC.

The CDR3 region has the DNA TGTGCCAGCAGCCAAATCCCCCCGGCCGGGGGGTATGGCTACACCTTC. Encoded protein: CASSQIPPAGGYGYTF. The rearrangement joins TRBV4-2 to TRBJ1-2, with D possibly matching TRBD1 (5 bases). The CDR3 is made up of 16 amino acids. Deletions cut 2 bases from V and 5 bases from J, with 18 bases between. The germline CDR1 and CDR2 sequences are LGHNA and YNFKEQ.

This chain joins TRBV11-2 and TRBJ2-7; maybe TRBD1 (5 bases). CDR3 length: 12 amino acids. The V and J ends lost 5 bases and 5 bases respectively, with 10 bases between them. CDR1 is SGHAT, CDR2 FQNNGV, per germline. The CDR3 loop reads CASSSTDNEQYF. The CDR3 nucleotides read TGTGCCAGCAGCAGTACGGACAACGAGCAGTACTTC.

This clone appeared once. The chain uses TRBV10-2 and TRBJ2-7; unclear D gene. The CDR3 has 15 amino acids. CDR1 and CDR2 (germline): WSHSY, SAAADI. The V end was cut by 4 bases, the J end by 7 bases, with 20 bases between. CDR3 region: CASSVVVGLGREQYF. DNA for the CDR3: TGCGCCAGCAGTGTGGTGGTGGGCCTTGGTAGAGAGCAGTACTTC.

V gene TRBV5-8 combines with J gene TRBJ2-5, with 12 bases identical to TRBD1. This CDR3 contains 16 residues. Germline CDR1 is SGHTS and CDR2 is YDEGEE. V lost 0 bases, J lost 5 bases, and 5 bases stayed unmatched. The CDR3 region has the DNA TGTGCCAGCAGCTTGGCCGGGACAGGGGGCGCGGAGACCCAGTACTTC. The encoded protein is CASSLAGTGGAETQYF.

The genes are TRBV7-2 and TRBJ2-1, with a possible D match to TRBD1 (6 bases). Germline loops: CDR1 SGHTA, CDR2 FQGNSA. The CDR3 consists of 15 residues. V lost 2 bases, J lost 9 bases, and 17 bases lay in between. CDR3 in amino acids: CASSLNGGEISEQFF. The CDR3 region has the DNA TGTGCCAGCAGCTTAAATGGGGGCGAGATCAGTGAGCAGTTCTTC.

V gene TRBV11-1 combines with J gene TRBJ2-7; TRBD2 agrees at 7 bases. The CDR3 runs 14 residues. Germline lookup yields CDR1 SGHAT and CDR2 FQDESV (reference sequence). Trimming cost V 6 bases and J 2 bases; bases outside gene matches: 7. The CDR3 DNA reads as TGTGCCAGCAGACGAAAAGCGGGGACCTACGAGCAGTACTTC. Amino acid sequence: CASRRKAGTYEQYF.

The rearrangement joins TRBV11-2 to TRBJ2-7, with TRBD1 identical over 8 bases. With 3 bases clipped from V and 1 base from J, the junction kept 11 bases outside the gene matches. Germline loops: CDR1 SGHAT, CDR2 FQNNGV. The CDR3 is 17 amino acids. The DNA for the CDR3 is TGTGCCAGCAGCTTCTCCGACAGGGGCGGTGGGTCCTACGAGCAGTACTTC. Translation: CASSFSDRGGGSYEQYF.

V is TRBV5-4 and J is TRBJ2-6; D unclear. CDR3 length: 14 residues. The germline CDR1 and CDR2 sequences are SGHNT and YYREEE (reference sequence). Deletions cut 4 bases from V and 0 bases from J, with 5 bases between. The CDR3 reads CASSTRSGANVLTF. The CDR3 DNA is TGTGCCAGCAGCACCCGCTCTGGGGCCAACGTCCTGACTTTC.

The genes are TRBV5-1 and TRBJ2-7; 11 nucleotides match TRBD2. Losses at the gene ends were 4 bases for V and 0 bases for J; bases not matched to a gene: 3. Germline V gene sequence: CDR1 SGHRS, CDR2 YFSETQ. CDR3 length equals 15 residues. CDR3 amino acids: CASSPGLADSYEQYF. As DNA, the CDR3 is TGCGCCAGCAGCCCGGGACTAGCGGACTCCTACGAGCAGTACTTC.

The gene calls are TRBV9 and TRBJ2-5, with D perhaps being TRBD1 or TRBD2 (6 bases each). The CDR3 loop spans 16 amino acids. From germline, CDR1 is SGDLS and CDR2 YYNGEE. Trimming removed 3 bases from V and 1 base from J, with 16 bases in between. The CDR3 sequence is CASSAGIWGAQETQYF. The CDR3 nucleotides are TGTGCCAGCAGCGCGGGGATTTGGGGGGCCCAAGAGACCCAGTACTTC.

The chain recombines TRBV7-8 with TRBJ2-3; tentative D call: TRBD2 (5 bases). In germline, CDR1 is SGHVS, CDR2 FQNEAQ. The CDR3 length is 16 residues. Trimming cost V 1 base and J 0 bases, with 11 bases left between them. CDR3 sequence: CASSLEYEGSTDTQYF. The DNA for the CDR3 is TGTGCCAGCAGCTTAGAATATGAGGGTAGCACAGATACGCAGTATTTT.

Here the CDR3 reads CASSSMTGGFGYTF. The CDR3 coding sequence is TGTGCCAGCAGTTCGATGACGGGGGGATTCGGCTACACCTTC. This chain links TRBV27 with TRBJ1-2; D is perhaps TRBD1 (5 bases). Per the germline V gene, CDR1 is MNHEY and CDR2 is SMNVEV (reference sequence). The CDR3 totals 14 residues. Trimming removed 4 bases at V and 8 bases at J, with 17 bases between.

The CDR3 loop reads CASSESGEAGELFF. CDR3 nucleotide sequence: TGTGCCAGCAGTGAATCTGGCGAAGCCGGGGAGCTGTTTTTT. The rearrangement links TRBV25-1 to TRBJ2-2, with unresolved D. From germline, CDR1 is MGHDK and CDR2 SYGVNS. Trimming shortened V by 1 base and J by 6 bases, and 9 bases separated the two germline ends. This CDR3 is 14 amino acids long.

The genes are TRBV15 and TRBJ2-5; perhaps TRBD2 as D (6 bases). The ends were cut back, 2 bases at V and 3 bases at J, with 13 bases in the middle. Germline V lookup: CDR1 LNHNV, CDR2 YYDKDF (reference sequence). CDR3 size: 15 residues. Here the CDR3 reads CATSRSVGRKETQYF. DNA of the CDR3: TGTGCCACCAGCAGATCGGTAGGGAGGAAAGAGACCCAGTACTTC.

This chain joins TRBV11-1 and TRBJ1-4; the match to TRBD1 covers 8 bases. CDR1 SGHAT and CDR2 FQDESV come from the germline V gene (reference sequence). The CDR3 is 15 amino acids. Trimming took 5 bases from V and 4 from J; bases not matched to a gene: 6. CDR3 region: CASSGRQGINEKLFF. The CDR3 DNA reads TGTGCCAGCAGCGGCCGACAGGGGATTAATGAAAAACTGTTTTTT.

V gene TRBV28 combines with J gene TRBJ2-7; D remains ambiguous. V was cut by 2 bases and J by 4 bases, with 6 bases left in between. Germline V lookup: CDR1 MDHEN, CDR2 SYDVKM. This CDR3 is 12 amino acids long. For the CDR3, the DNA is TGTGCCAGCAGTTTAGGCGATTACGAGCAGTACTTC. It yields the protein CASSLGDYEQYF.

This clone has a count of ten or more. The chain joins TRBV5-1 to TRBJ1-1; no clear D gene. The V gene's germline CDR1 is SGHRS and CDR2 YFSETQ. The CDR3 runs to 17 residues. V was trimmed by 1 base and J by 0 bases, leaving 16 bases between them. DNA of the CDR3: TGCGCCAGCAGCTTGCTCTCTTCTCACCGGGTGAACACTGAAGCTTTCTTT. Its translation: CASSLLSSHRVNTEAFF.

J is TRBJ2-5 and V is TRBV27; the D is unclear. Per the germline V gene, CDR1 is MNHEY and CDR2 is SMNVEV (reference sequence). The CDR3 spans 15 residues. Trimming removed 5 bases from V and 4 bases from J, with 17 bases in between. CDR3 sequence reads: CASSLRIPRGETQYF. The CDR3 coding sequence is TGTGCCAGCAGTCTACGAATCCCTAGAGGAGAGACCCAGTACTTC.

V and J are TRBV5-1 and TRBJ2-3, with D possibly being TRBD1 (6 bases). The CDR3 consists of 15 residues. The germline gives CDR1 SGHRS, CDR2 YFSETQ. V was trimmed by 2 bases and J by 0 bases, leaving 10 bases between them. The CDR3 DNA reads as TGCGCCAGCAGCTTCAGGGGAGCTAGCACAGATACGCAGTATTTT. Translating gives CASSFRGASTDTQYF.

The rearrangement links TRBV28 to TRBJ2-5; TRBD1 might be the D (6 bases). Trimming stripped 2 bases from V and 3 bases from J, with 10 bases between. CDR1 MDHEN and CDR2 SYDVKM come from the germline V gene. CDR3 length: 14 amino acids. The CDR3 DNA sequence: TGTGCCAGCAGTTTAACAGGGACAAAAGAGACCCAGTACTTC. Translation: CASSLTGTKETQYF. Supplemented by reference TRBV28 and TRBJ2-5, the full variable domain reads DVKVTQSSRYLVKRTGEKVFLECVQDMDHENMFWYRQDPGLGLRLIYFSYDVKMKEKGDIPEGYSVSREKKERFSLILESASTNQTSMYLCASSLTGTKETQYFGPGTRLLVL.

The gene calls are TRBV2 and TRBJ2-1, with D perhaps matching TRBD1 (5 bases). This CDR3 contains 15 residues. Germline V gives CDR1 SNHLY, CDR2 FYNNEI. CDR3 protein: CVTAVGQGSYNEQFF. CDR3 in DNA: TGTGTCACCGCAGTGGGGCAGGGCTCCTACAATGAGCAGTTCTTC.

This rearrangement joins TRBV11-3 to TRBJ2-4, with 10 bases that match TRBD1. Germline V gene lookup returns CDR1 SGHNT and CDR2 YENEEA. This CDR3 region has 15 residues. Losses at the gene ends were 2 bases for V and 6 bases for J; bases not matched to a gene: 4. CDR3 coding DNA: TGTGCCAGCAGCTTATCGGGACAGGGGATAAACATTCAGTACTTC. Its protein product is CASSLSGQGINIQYF.

The chain links TRBV7-9 to TRBJ2-5; no firm D call. CDR3 length equals 13 residues. Germline lookup yields CDR1 SEHNR and CDR2 FQNEAQ (reference sequence). The V end was cut by 4 bases, the J end by 1 base, with 7 bases between. DNA for the CDR3: TGTGCCAGCAGCTCCGCAGCCCAAGAGACCCAGTACTTC. This encodes CASSSAAQETQYF.

This clone was seen more than once but under ten times. This sequence joins TRBV21-1 and TRBJ2-3; no DNA check was done on the table's D call, TRBD2. TRBV21-1 is termed a pseudogene. This CDR3 contains 16 residues. CDR3 sequence: CASSNKGGVGTDTQYF. In DNA, the CDR3 is TGTGCCAGCAGCAATAAAGGGGGGGTGGGCACAGATACGCAGTATTTT.

The chain combines TRBV5-1 with TRBJ1-5; perhaps TRBD1 as D (5 bases). Germline CDR1 SGHRS, CDR2 YFSETQ. Trimming took off 0 bases at V and 9 bases at J, with 7 bases between the two ends. This CDR3 is built from 12 residues. The CDR3 bases are TGCGCCAGCAGCTTGGACGGGGGGCCCCAGCATTTT. Protein: CASSLDGGPQHF. Full variable domain (rest looked up from reference TRBV5-1 and TRBJ1-5): KAGVTQTPRYLIKTRGQQVTLSCSPISGHRSVSWYQQTPGQGLQFLFEYFSETQRNKGNFPGRFSGRQFSNSRSEMNVSTLELGDSALYLCASSLDGGPQHFGDGTRLSIL.

This clone was picked up a small number of times. This chain uses TRBV10-3 with TRBJ2-5, with D perhaps TRBD1 (6 bases). V lost 0 bases and J 2 bases, leaving 7 bases between the germline ends. CDR3 length: 14 amino acids. Per the germline V gene, CDR1 is ENHRY and CDR2 is SYGVKD. DNA of the CDR3: TGTGCCATCAGTGAGTCAGGACAGCAAGAGACCCAGTACTTC. Amino acid sequence: CAISESGQQETQYF.

The chain employs TRBV19 and TRBJ2-2; no clear D gene. V was shortened by 5 bases and J by 1 base, with 8 bases between the two germline ends. The CDR3 runs 14 residues. Germline lookup yields CDR1 LNHDA and CDR2 SQIVND (reference sequence). CDR3 nucleotides: TGTGCCAGTAGTTTGGAAGTGAACACCGGGGAGCTGTTTTTT. It translates to CASSLEVNTGELFF.

The chain employs TRBV2 and TRBJ1-3; no clear D. Germline-derived CDR1 and CDR2 are SNHLY and FYNNEI. Trimming took 7 bases from V and 5 from J, leaving 12 bases between them. The CDR3 has 13 residues. In nucleotides, the CDR3 is TGTGCCAGCAACTTAGCCGTTAGAAACACCATATATTTT. This gives the protein CASNLAVRNTIYF.

This chain uses TRBV2 with TRBJ2-3; D is unclear. V was clipped by 6 bases and J by 2 bases, with 12 bases between them. This CDR3 comprises 14 residues. Germline CDR1 reads SNHLY; CDR2 reads FYNNEI. The CDR3, as DNA: TGTGCCAGCAGGAGGACGCCACCCACAGATACGCAGTATTTT. Encoded protein: CASRRTPPTDTQYF.